This passage covers 3 T cell receptor beta chains from one sample sequenced in a study of long-term antiretroviral therapy in people with HIV. Samples were assayed with immunoSEQ v3.0 at survey level. The table came from immunoSEQ multiplex PCR; TCRdb's copy has only in-frame clones and leaves some out. The data contain around 25,000 clones, 76% of them singletons. The input for sequencing was unsorted PBMCs, taken 1.1 years before starting antiretroviral therapy. The receptors derive from a woman aged 40 to 49 with HIV.

J is TRBJ2-3 and V is TRBV30; 10 nucleotides match TRBD2. V was clipped by 5 bases and J by 2 bases; unmatched bases: 7. CDR1 and CDR2 (germline): GTSNPN, SVGIG (reference sequence). This CDR3 spans 15 amino acids. The CDR3 DNA follows: TGTGCCTGGTCCCGGACTAGCGGAGTCACAGATACGCAGTATTTT. It codes for CAWSRTSGVTDTQYF.

This clone was seen only a few times. The rearrangement links TRBV5-1 to TRBJ2-2, with TRBD2 identical over 14 bases. Per the germline V gene, CDR1 is SGHRS and CDR2 is YFSETQ. The CDR3 is made up of 18 amino acids. The junction had 8 bases not matched to a gene; V was cut back by 7 bases and J by 0 bases. This chain's CDR3 is CASRLAGGFGTNTGELFF. CDR3 DNA sequence: TGCGCCAGCCGACTAGCGGGAGGGTTTGGAACGAACACCGGGGAGCTGTTTTTT.

The J gene is TRBJ2-1, the V gene TRBV30, with TRBD2 matching 13 bases. The CDR3 contains 19 residues. V trimming: 0 bases; J trimming: 6 bases; junction bases outside the gene matches: 14. Germline CDR1 GTSNPN, CDR2 SVGIG (reference sequence). The CDR3 DNA sequence: TGTGCCTGGAGTGTAATGGTATCTGCGACTAGCGGGAGGATCAATGAGCAGTTCTTC. Amino acid sequence: CAWSVMVSATSGRINEQFF.